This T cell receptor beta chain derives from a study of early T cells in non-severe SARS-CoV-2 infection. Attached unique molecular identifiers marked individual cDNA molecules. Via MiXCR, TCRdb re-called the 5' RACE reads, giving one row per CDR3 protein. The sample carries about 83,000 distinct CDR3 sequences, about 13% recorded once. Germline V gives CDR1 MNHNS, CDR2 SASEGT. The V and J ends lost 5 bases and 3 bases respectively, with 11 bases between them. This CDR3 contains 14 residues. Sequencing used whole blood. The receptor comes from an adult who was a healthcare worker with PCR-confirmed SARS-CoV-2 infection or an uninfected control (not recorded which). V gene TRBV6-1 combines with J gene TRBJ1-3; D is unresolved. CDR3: CASSSTGYGNTIYF. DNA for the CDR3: TGTGCCAGCAGTTCCACTGGGTATGGAAACACCATATATTTT.